This T cell receptor beta chain emerged from a study of blood T cell repertoires in COVID-19. Study background: The United States, Italy and Spain supplied acute and convalescent COVID-19 samples.

Using immunoSEQ multiplex PCR, the repertoire was profiled, and TCRdb retains in-frame clones only, with some absent. Altogether over 200,000 clones are present, about 80% being singletons, with the ten largest covering under 2%. Recovered participants had two consecutive negative NP/OP PCR tests, healthcare professional clearance, or symptom resolution. This clone has a handful of counts. The germline CDR1 and CDR2 sequences are SGHVS and FQNEAQ. The CDR3 runs 17 residues. Trimming removed 4 bases from V and 0 bases from J; junction bases left unmatched: 9. The J gene is TRBJ2-5, the V gene TRBV7-8, with 9 bases aligning to TRBD2. The receptor comes from a man between 60 and 75 years old who had recovered from COVID-19. The sample taken for sequencing was PBMCs or T cells enriched from blood (not recorded which). CDR3 DNA sequence: TGTGCCAGCAGCTCCTGGACTAGCGAAGCCCACCAAGAGACCCAGTACTTC. Its protein is CASSSWTSEAHQETQYF.